Below are 22 T cell receptor beta chains sequenced from a single sample in a study of blood T cell repertoires in COVID-19. Here immunoSEQ multiplex PCR was the method, and the copy in TCRdb shows in-frame clones only, minus some. The table records under 500,000 clones, roughly 87% of them present only once. Sample: PBMCs or T cells enriched from blood (not recorded which). These TCRs come from a woman aged 18-29 years with acute COVID-19.

The chain links TRBV6-1 to TRBJ2-1; 8 bases are a match to TRBD1. CDR1 is MNHNS and CDR2 is SASEGT in the germline V gene. The CDR3 is 17 residues long. V was pared by 2 bases and J by 4 bases, with 10 bases of the junction left unmatched. CDR3 residues: CASSESGAGGWYNEQFF. Here the CDR3 DNA reads TGTGCCAGCAGTGAATCGGGAGCAGGGGGCTGGTACAATGAGCAGTTCTTC.

The chain carries TRBV9 and TRBJ2-1; 9 nucleotides agree with TRBD2. The J segment lost 4 bases and the V segment lost 2 bases, leaving 4 bases of the junction unmatched. CDR1 and CDR2 from the germline V gene are SGDLS and YYNGEE. The CDR3 totals 15 residues. The CDR3: CASSVGLAVYNEQFF. As DNA, the CDR3 is TGTGCCAGCAGCGTGGGACTAGCTGTTTACAATGAGCAGTTCTTC.

The gene calls are TRBV6-5 and TRBJ2-7; 9 bases match TRBD2. This CDR3 contains 15 residues. Trimming took 7 bases from V and 3 from J; bases not matched to a gene: 10. Germline V gene sequence: CDR1 MNHEY, CDR2 SVGAGI. The DNA for the CDR3 is TGTGCCAGCACGGGTGGGCTAGCGGGGAGCTACGAGCAGTACTTC. It translates to CASTGGLAGSYEQYF.

This chain uses TRBV7-8 with TRBJ2-1, with 7 nucleotides matching TRBD2. This CDR3 contains 14 residues. The germline gives CDR1 SGHVS, CDR2 FQNEAQ. V lost 8 bases, J lost 0 bases, and 4 bases stayed unmatched. The CDR3 protein is CASLGGSSYNEQFF. In DNA, the CDR3 is TGTGCCAGCCTCGGGGGGAGCTCCTACAATGAGCAGTTCTTC.

The chain combines TRBV7-9 with TRBJ1-2; TRBD1 matches at 12 bases. This CDR3 is 14 amino acids long. The V and J ends lost 5 bases and 6 bases, in that order; junction bases with no gene match: 4. Germline CDR1 and CDR2: SEHNR and FQNEAQ (reference sequence). The CDR3 DNA reads TGTGCCAGCAGCGGGGACAGGGGGCTGGATGGCTACACCTTC. It encodes CASSGDRGLDGYTF.

The J gene is TRBJ2-3, the V gene TRBV5-5; 8 nucleotides agree with TRBD1. In germline, CDR1 is SGHKS, CDR2 YYEKEE (reference sequence). The CDR3 contains 13 residues. With V trimmed by 4 bases and J by 5 bases, 3 bases remained unmatched. The CDR3 loop is CASSKQGGDTQYF. For the CDR3, the DNA is TGTGCCAGCAGCAAACAGGGGGGAGATACGCAGTATTTT.

V is TRBV5-4 and J is TRBJ2-3, with TRBD2 identical over 8 bases. Trimming at V came to 4 bases and at J to 2 bases, leaving 9 bases not matched to a gene. The CDR3 is made up of 16 amino acids. CDR1 is SGHNT, CDR2 YYREEE, per germline (reference sequence). Written as DNA, the CDR3 is TGTGCCAGCAGCCTTGATAGCGGGACCCTCACAGATACGCAGTATTTT. This sequence encodes CASSLDSGTLTDTQYF.

The sample holds one count of this clone. The chain carries TRBV30 and TRBJ1-5; D is unclear. CDR1 and CDR2 (germline): GTSNPN, SVGIG (reference sequence). The CDR3 consists of 16 residues. The V end was cut by 2 bases, the J end by 0 bases, with 14 bases between. The CDR3 DNA reads as TGTGCCTGGAGTCCCAGGTCAATATATAGCAATCAGCCCCAGCATTTT. Amino acid sequence: CAWSPRSIYSNQPQHF.

This clone was observed a single time. The chain uses TRBV10-3 and TRBJ2-7; 8 nucleotides match TRBD1. The CDR3 consists of 13 residues. The V segment lost 6 bases and the J segment 6 bases; nucleotides outside the gene matches: 7. Germline lookup yields CDR1 ENHRY and CDR2 SYGVKD. The DNA for the CDR3 is TGTGCCATCAGGACAGGGGAAGTCTTCGAGCAGTACTTC. Its translation: CAIRTGEVFEQYF.

This chain joins TRBV5-1 and TRBJ2-2; possible D gene TRBD1, 5 bases. The CDR3 loop spans 14 amino acids. V lost 4 bases to trimming and J lost 0 bases, with 7 bases between them. Germline V gene lookup returns CDR1 SGHRS and CDR2 YFSETQ. CDR3 sequence reads: CASSDRPNTGELFF. CDR3 DNA sequence: TGCGCCAGCAGCGACAGACCGAACACCGGGGAGCTGTTTTTT.

V usage is TRBV27 and J usage is TRBJ1-6, with 9 bases fitting TRBD1. V shed 1 base and J 7 bases; nucleotides not matched to a gene: 2. The CDR3 spans 15 residues. The germline V gene has CDR1 MNHEY and CDR2 SMNVEV (reference sequence). CDR3 protein: CASSLFGTGNSPLHF. Here the CDR3 DNA reads TGTGCCAGCAGTTTATTCGGGACAGGGAATTCACCCCTCCACTTT.

The chain uses TRBV5-1 and TRBJ2-7; 9 nucleotides match TRBD1. The junction had 10 bases not matched to a gene; V was cut back by 0 bases and J by 6 bases. The germline CDR1 and CDR2 sequences are SGHRS and YFSETQ. This CDR3 is built from 16 residues. The DNA for the CDR3 is TGCGCCAGCAGCTTGGCCCGGGACAGGGTCAGCGGCGAGCAGTACTTC. Amino acids: CASSLARDRVSGEQYF. The full variable domain, in which reference TRBV5-1 and TRBJ2-7 provide the parts outside the CDR3, is KAGVTQTPRYLIKTRGQQVTLSCSPISGHRSVSWYQQTPGQGLQFLFEYFSETQRNKGNFPGRFSGRQFSNSRSEMNVSTLELGDSALYLCASSLARDRVSGEQYFGPGTRLTVT.

The chain employs TRBV11-2 and TRBJ1-2, with a possible D match to TRBD1 (6 bases). Germline CDR1 reads SGHAT; CDR2 reads FQNNGV. This CDR3 contains 16 residues. V was cut by 1 base and J by 4 bases, with 16 bases left in between. The CDR3 DNA is TGTGCCAGCAGCTTAGGGTCCGGTCCCAGGGGCTATGGCTACACCTTC. This gives the protein CASSLGSGPRGYGYTF.

Only one count was recorded for this clone. This sequence joins TRBV30 and TRBJ2-6, with D possibly being TRBD2 (5 bases). V lost 7 bases, J lost 2 bases, and 21 bases lay in between. The CDR3 length is 17 residues. The V gene's germline CDR1 is GTSNPN and CDR2 SVGIG (reference sequence). The DNA for the CDR3 is TGTGCCTCCGGGGTGAGAGGAAGAGGGACTGGGGCCAACGTCCTGACTTTC. Protein: CASGVRGRGTGANVLTF.

J is TRBJ1-1 and V is TRBV29-1; 8 bases align to TRBD1. The CDR3 totals 15 residues. Trimming cost V 3 bases and J 4 bases; bases outside gene matches: 10. Germline CDR1 SQVTM, CDR2 ANQGSEA. For the CDR3, the DNA is TGCAGCGTTGAGGTGATGGACAGGGAAGGCACTGAAGCTTTCTTT. Translating it yields CSVEVMDREGTEAFF.

CDR3 sequence reads: CASSVGQGIYEQYF. In DNA, the CDR3 is TGCGCCAGCAGCGTTGGACAGGGAATCTACGAGCAGTACTTC. The chain recombines TRBV5-1 with TRBJ2-7; 8 bases are shared with TRBD1. Germline V lookup: CDR1 SGHRS, CDR2 YFSETQ. There are 14 residues in the CDR3. The V gene end was trimmed by 4 bases and the J gene end by 3 bases; junction bases not matched to a gene: 6. Looking up the rest from reference TRBV5-1 and TRBJ2-7 gives the full variable domain: KAGVTQTPRYLIKTRGQQVTLSCSPISGHRSVSWYQQTPGQGLQFLFEYFSETQRNKGNFPGRFSGRQFSNSRSEMNVSTLELGDSALYLCASSVGQGIYEQYFGPGTRLTVT.

The chain couples TRBV24-1 to TRBJ2-3, with 11 bases aligning to TRBD2. V shed 10 bases, J shed 6 bases, and the junction held 8 bases outside the gene matches. The CDR3 is 14 residues long. Germline CDR1 is KGHDR and CDR2 is SFDVKD. The CDR3 DNA follows: TGTGCCACGGATAGCGGGAGGGCCCGGGATACGCAGTATTTT. Protein product: CATDSGRARDTQYF.

At least ten counts were recorded for this clone. The V call is TRBV10-3, the J call TRBJ1-6; unclear D gene. The CDR3 loop spans 16 amino acids. Trimming took 2 bases from V and 0 from J, leaving 8 bases between them. CDR1 ENHRY and CDR2 SYGVKD come from the germline V gene. CDR3 in DNA: TGTGCCATCAGTGAGGAGGGTGTCTCCTATAATTCACCCCTCCACTTT. Translated, it gives CAISEEGVSYNSPLHF.

The chain has TRBV7-8 and TRBJ2-1, with 7 bases fitting TRBD2. V was pared by 4 bases and J by 0 bases, with 9 bases of the junction left unmatched. There are 17 residues in the CDR3. CDR1 is SGHVS and CDR2 is FQNEAQ in the germline V gene. The CDR3 DNA reads as TGTGCCAGCAGCTCGCGACTAGCCGCTAGCTCCTACAATGAGCAGTTCTTC. Translating gives CASSSRLAASSYNEQFF. Complete variable domain (other parts from reference TRBV7-8 and TRBJ2-1): GAGVSQSPRYKVAKRGQDVALRCDPISGHVSLFWYQQALGQGPEFLTYFQNEAQLDKSGLPSDRFFAERPEGSVSTLKIQRTQQEDSAVYLCASSSRLAASSYNEQFFGPGTRLTVL.

The V call is TRBV9, the J call TRBJ1-1; D might be TRBD1 (5 bases). Germline CDR1 reads SGDLS; CDR2 reads YYNGEE. The V end was cut by 4 bases, the J end by 7 bases, with 11 bases between. This CDR3 region has 12 residues. The CDR3 nucleotides read TGTGCCAGCAGCCCAGACAGTAATGAAGCTTTCTTT. Translation: CASSPDSNEAFF.

This chain links TRBV7-3 with TRBJ2-3; 15 bases fit TRBD2. Germline CDR1 reads SGHTA; CDR2 reads FQGTGA. The CDR3 totals 16 residues. V lost 5 bases, J lost 6 bases, and 6 bases stayed unmatched. CDR3 nucleotide sequence: TGTGCCAGCAGCACCGGACTAGCGGGGGGGCTCGATACGCAGTATTTT. Its protein is CASSTGLAGGLDTQYF.

The chain has TRBV5-5 and TRBJ2-7; possible D gene TRBD2, 6 bases. Trimming left V 4 bases short and J 7 bases short, with 15 bases between. This CDR3 has 13 residues. Germline lookup yields CDR1 SGHKS and CDR2 YYEKEE (reference sequence). CDR3 amino acids: CASSTGLTREQYF. The CDR3 DNA follows: TGTGCCAGCAGCACGGGACTGACAAGGGAGCAGTACTTC.